A selection of T cell receptor beta chains follows, all from one sample in a study of human T cells and chemical hapten exposure. TCRdb called the RACE reads again in MiXCR, with one record for every CDR3 protein. The sample shows under 100,000 distinct CDR3 sequences, roughly 10% of them seen only once. Sequencing was performed on whole blood, taken in connection with sensitization to the hapten diphenylcyclopropenone (DPC). The source is a woman between 50 and 59 years old with alopecia areata. Some clones in this sample may be carry-over from other donors' samples. Both conserved end residues are part of each CDR3. The D gene is left open where the match is weak. Clone size is stated in some rows and not others, as once, few, many or a class when expanded.

abundance: many; j_gene: TRBJ2-7; d_gene: .; v_gene: TRBV14; CDR3aa: CASSQDRPDLGYEQYF; CDR3nt: TGTGCCAGCAGCCAAGACAGGCCTGACCTGGGTTACGAGCAGTACTTC
abundance: .; j_gene: TRBJ1-6; d_gene: TRBD1; v_gene: TRBV5-6; CDR3aa: CASSSGQWNSPLHF; CDR3nt: TGTGCCAGCAGCTCGGGACAGTGGAATTCACCCCTCCATTTT
abundance: many; j_gene: TRBJ1-2; d_gene: .; v_gene: TRBV29-1; CDR3aa: CSVEQDNYGYTF; CDR3nt: TGCAGCGTTGAACAGGATAACTATGGCTACACCTTC
abundance: many; j_gene: TRBJ1-1; d_gene: .; v_gene: TRBV6-5; CDR3aa: CASRTGPHTEAFF; CDR3nt: TGTGCCAGCAGGACAGGTCCGCACACTGAAGCTTTCTTT
abundance: few; j_gene: TRBJ1-5; d_gene: TRBD1; v_gene: TRBV18; CDR3aa: CASSSRDRVEQHF; CDR3nt: TGTGCCAGCTCATCCCGGGACAGGGTCGAGCAGCATTTT
abundance: few; j_gene: TRBJ2-3; d_gene: .; v_gene: TRBV18; CDR3aa: CASSPRQGSTDTQYF; CDR3nt: TGTGCCAGCTCACCGAGGCAGGGAAGCACAGATACGCAGTATTTT
abundance: few; j_gene: TRBJ2-1; d_gene: .; v_gene: TRBV20-1; CDR3aa: CSASPLSSYNEQFF; CDR3nt: TGCAGTGCTAGCCCCCTGAGCTCCTACAATGAGCAGTTCTTC
abundance: .; j_gene: TRBJ2-5; d_gene: TRBD2; v_gene: TRBV28; CDR3aa: CASSDSGSGASRAQYF; CDR3nt: TGTGCCAGCAGCGATAGCGGGAGCGGAGCTAGTCGGGCCCAGTACTTC
abundance: few; j_gene: TRBJ1-1; d_gene: TRBD1; v_gene: TRBV10-3; CDR3aa: CAISESGQGGEAFF; CDR3nt: TGTGCCATCAGTGAGTCGGGACAGGGTGGAGAAGCTTTCTTT
abundance: many; j_gene: TRBJ1-2; d_gene: .; v_gene: TRBV7-9; CDR3aa: CASSLQENYGYTF; CDR3nt: TGTGCCAGCAGCTTACAAGAGAACTATGGCTACACCTTC
abundance: many; j_gene: TRBJ1-4; d_gene: .; v_gene: TRBV25-1; CDR3aa: CASSESGIATNEKLFF; CDR3nt: TGTGCCAGCAGTGAATCGGGGATTGCAACTAATGAAAAACTGTTTTTT
abundance: few; j_gene: TRBJ2-6; d_gene: .; v_gene: TRBV30; CDR3aa: CAWRQQGDSGANVLTF; CDR3nt: TGTGCCTGGAGGCAGCAGGGAGACTCTGGGGCCAACGTCCTGACTTTC
abundance: many; j_gene: TRBJ2-1; d_gene: TRBD2; v_gene: TRBV12-3/TRBV12-4; CDR3aa: CASSPGTSGLEQFF; CDR3nt: TGTGCCAGCAGCCCCGGGACTAGCGGGTTAGAGCAGTTCTTC
abundance: many; j_gene: TRBJ2-1; d_gene: .; v_gene: TRBV2; CDR3aa: CASRLEPTYNEQFF; CDR3nt: TGTGCCAGTCGCTTGGAGCCCACCTACAATGAGCAGTTCTTC
abundance: many; j_gene: TRBJ2-6; d_gene: .; v_gene: TRBV5-1; CDR3aa: CASSPAMVSGANVLTF; CDR3nt: TGCGCCAGCAGCCCGGCAATGGTTTCTGGGGCCAACGTCCTGACTTTC